What follows describes a single TCR beta chain. The antigen remains undetermined. The data stem from a study of identical twins. Study-wide results and caveats: Fewer insertions were carried by abundant cord blood beta clonotypes, but none was seen in memory repertoires.

V dropped 8 bases and J dropped 11 bases, with 18 bases sitting between them. This CDR3 comprises 12 residues. After template switching added a universal primer site, the resulting cDNA carried unique molecular identifiers. TCRdb called the 5' RACE reads again in MiXCR, with one record for every CDR3 protein. Of some 570,000 distinct CDR3 sequences listed, around 24% are singletons. These data also formed part of another study, on yellow fever vaccine responses in identical twins. This second report adds: Twins reportedly mounted vaccine T cell responses that seemed partly convergent, partly personalized.

The sequenced material came from CD4+ T cells sorted from blood. This clonotype was obtained from a woman aged 18-35 years in good health. V gene TRBV12-3 or TRBV12-4 combines with J gene TRBJ1-1, with D possibly TRBD1 on 5 matching bases. The CDR3 DNA follows: TGTGCCAGCTCTAAGGGGCCCCAAGAGGCTTTCTTT. This codes for CASSKGPQEAFF.